This passage covers 28 T cell receptor beta chains from one sample sequenced in a study of monozygotic twins with inflammatory bowel disease. TCRdb processed the 5' RACE reads again and assigns one entry to each CDR3 protein, with no DNA. The sample totals 140,000 to 150,000 distinct CDR3 sequences. Material: blood. These receptors all stem from a human donor with ulcerative colitis or Crohn's disease, or a healthy co-twin of an affected twin (not recorded which).

The chain is built from TRBV30 and TRBJ1-1; the D call from TCRdb, TRBD1, cannot be confirmed without DNA. This CDR3 comprises 13 residues. Germline CDR1 reads GTSNPN; CDR2 reads SVGIG (reference sequence). The CDR3 is CARADGQNTEAFF.

The chain uses TRBV5-1 and TRBJ1-1; no DNA is available, so the TRBD1 call from TCRdb remains unchecked. Germline CDR1 is SGHRS and CDR2 is YFSETQ. This CDR3 is 13 amino acids long. CDR3 in amino acids: CASSRTGDGEAFF.

The chain is built from TRBV24-1 and TRBJ1-2; lacking DNA, the TRBD1 call made by TCRdb goes unchecked. This CDR3 is built from 15 residues. Germline CDR1 KGHDR, CDR2 SFDVKD. The CDR3 spells CATSDAGGSGYGYTF.

This chain uses TRBV12-3 or TRBV12-4 with TRBJ2-7; TCRdb lists TRBD1, though no DNA is available to test this call. The CDR3 is 12 residues long. The CDR3 sequence is CASSSGTREQYF.

The rearrangement joins TRBV10-2 to TRBJ2-1; TCRdb's D gene call, TRBD2, goes unchecked for lack of DNA. CDR3 length equals 17 residues. CDR1 is WSHSY and CDR2 is SAAADI in the germline V gene. CDR3 residues: CASMGLAANRAYNEQFF.

V usage is TRBV15 and J usage is TRBJ2-5; without DNA, the TCRdb call of TRBD2 cannot be checked. There are 15 residues in the CDR3. From germline, CDR1 is LNHNV and CDR2 YYDKDF (reference sequence). The CDR3 protein is CATSRDWEGRETQYF.

The rearrangement uses TRBV7-9 and TRBJ1-2. The CDR3 is 14 amino acids. Germline V gives CDR1 SEHNR, CDR2 FQNEAQ (reference sequence). This chain's CDR3 is CASSQTQPAYGYTF.

The rearrangement joins TRBV4-1 to TRBJ2-5; TCRdb gives TRBD2 as the D gene, but with no DNA this cannot be confirmed. The CDR3 runs to 15 residues. The germline V gene encodes CDR1 MGHRA and CDR2 YSYEKL. CDR3 sequence: CASSQDLREVGTQYF.

V gene TRBV5-1 combines with J gene TRBJ2-1; the TCRdb call, TRBD1, lacks DNA for checking. CDR1 SGHRS and CDR2 YFSETQ come from the germline V gene. The CDR3 runs 14 residues. CDR3 in amino acids: CASSDSGVYNEQFF.

The V and J genes are TRBV28 and TRBJ2-2; TCRdb's assignment of TRBD1 cannot be checked, as there is no DNA. CDR1 is MDHEN, CDR2 SYDVKM, per germline. This CDR3 region has 14 residues. CDR3 in amino acids: CASSLGTDTGELFF.

The J gene is TRBJ2-1, the V gene TRBV5-1; TCRdb outputs TRBD2, but without DNA this stays unchecked. The CDR3 runs 18 residues. The germline V gene encodes CDR1 SGHRS and CDR2 YFSETQ. The CDR3 sequence is CASSLGLAGGQSYNEQFF.

V gene TRBV7-9 combines with J gene TRBJ2-3; checking the TCRdb D call of TRBD2 is not possible without DNA. Germline V gives CDR1 SEHNR, CDR2 FQNEAQ (reference sequence). CDR3 size: 16 residues. CDR3 sequence reads: CASRSRLVALTDTQYF.

The J gene is TRBJ1-2, the V gene TRBV18; TCRdb's D gene call, TRBD1, goes unchecked for lack of DNA. CDR1 is KGHSH and CDR2 is LQKENI in the germline V gene. The CDR3 is 14 residues long. The CDR3 here is CASSPPQAKGGYTF.

J is TRBJ2-1 and V is TRBV5-1. Germline lookup yields CDR1 SGHRS and CDR2 YFSETQ. There are 16 residues in the CDR3. CDR3 residues: CASSSREVSSYNEQFF.

This rearrangement joins TRBV12-3 or TRBV12-4 to TRBJ2-7; TCRdb calls TRBD1, which cannot be checked without DNA. The CDR3 covers 13 residues. CDR3: CASSWDRVYEQYF.

The genes are TRBV11-1 and TRBJ2-1. The CDR3 totals 12 residues. CDR1 is SGHAT and CDR2 is FQDESV in the germline V gene (reference sequence). CDR3: CASSVIPSEQFF.

The chain couples TRBV7-3 to TRBJ2-5. The germline CDR1 and CDR2 sequences are SGHTA and FQGTGA. This CDR3 has 13 residues. CDR3: CASSPTIGETQYF.

The rearrangement uses TRBV12-3 or TRBV12-4 and TRBJ2-1; without DNA, the TCRdb call of TRBD2 cannot be checked. The CDR3 is 13 residues long. CDR3 sequence: CASSWRGLNEQFF.

V is TRBV3-1 and J is TRBJ1-5; lacking DNA, the TRBD1 call made by TCRdb goes unchecked. From germline, CDR1 is LGHDT and CDR2 YNNKEL (reference sequence). The CDR3 sequence is 16 residues long. The CDR3 protein is CASSRNGQGGDQPQHF.

CDR3: CAISPDRADIQYF. This rearrangement joins TRBV10-3 to TRBJ2-4; checking the TCRdb D call of TRBD1 is not possible without DNA. This CDR3 is 13 amino acids long. Germline V gene sequence: CDR1 ENHRY, CDR2 SYGVKD.

The rearrangement joins TRBV25-1 to TRBJ2-5; lacking DNA, the TRBD1 call made by TCRdb goes unchecked. The length of the CDR3 is 16 residues. Germline lookup yields CDR1 MGHDK and CDR2 SYGVNS. The CDR3 loop reads CASRGQRGQGSETQYF.

V is TRBV20-1 and J is TRBJ2-1; TCRdb indicates TRBD2, and absent DNA this call remains unverified. CDR1 is DFQATT, CDR2 SNEGSKA, per germline (reference sequence). This CDR3 has 13 amino acids. This CDR3 reads CSAAMAGGNEQFF.

The chain couples TRBV7-3 to TRBJ2-6; TCRdb designates TRBD2, a call that cannot be tested without DNA. CDR3 length: 18 amino acids. The germline CDR1 and CDR2 sequences are SGHTA and FQGTGA. CDR3: CASSFIAGEASGANVLTF.

The gene calls are TRBV20-1 and TRBJ1-2; TCRdb's D gene call, TRBD1, goes unchecked for lack of DNA. The V gene's germline CDR1 is DFQATT and CDR2 SNEGSKA (reference sequence). The CDR3 covers 11 residues. CDR3 loop: CSAHDRERYTF.

The genes are TRBV12-3 or TRBV12-4 and TRBJ2-2; TCRdb reports TRBD2, a call that lacks DNA to check it against. CDR3 size: 16 residues. CDR3 protein: CASEPTSGWNTGELFF.

This chain links TRBV18 with TRBJ2-3; without DNA, the TCRdb call of TRBD2 cannot be checked. The CDR3 length is 16 residues. Germline V gene data show CDR1 as KGHSH and CDR2 as LQKENI. The chain's CDR3 is CASSPGAGFSTDTQYF. Complete variable domain (other parts from reference TRBV18 and TRBJ2-3): NAGVMQNPRHLVRRRGQEARLRCSPMKGHSHVYWYRQLPEEGLKFMVYLQKENIIDESGMPKERFSAEFPKEGPSILRIQQVVRGDSAAYFCASSPGAGFSTDTQYFGPGTRLTVL.

The chain couples TRBV7-2 to TRBJ1-5; TCRdb proposes TRBD1, but this gene call is untestable without DNA. CDR1 SGHTA and CDR2 FQGNSA come from the germline V gene. This CDR3 contains 15 residues. The chain's CDR3 is CASRWDTAWNQPQHF.

This sequence joins TRBV28 and TRBJ1-1. From germline, CDR1 is MDHEN and CDR2 SYDVKM. CDR3 length: 15 amino acids. CDR3 sequence reads: CASTLRGLLNTEAFF.